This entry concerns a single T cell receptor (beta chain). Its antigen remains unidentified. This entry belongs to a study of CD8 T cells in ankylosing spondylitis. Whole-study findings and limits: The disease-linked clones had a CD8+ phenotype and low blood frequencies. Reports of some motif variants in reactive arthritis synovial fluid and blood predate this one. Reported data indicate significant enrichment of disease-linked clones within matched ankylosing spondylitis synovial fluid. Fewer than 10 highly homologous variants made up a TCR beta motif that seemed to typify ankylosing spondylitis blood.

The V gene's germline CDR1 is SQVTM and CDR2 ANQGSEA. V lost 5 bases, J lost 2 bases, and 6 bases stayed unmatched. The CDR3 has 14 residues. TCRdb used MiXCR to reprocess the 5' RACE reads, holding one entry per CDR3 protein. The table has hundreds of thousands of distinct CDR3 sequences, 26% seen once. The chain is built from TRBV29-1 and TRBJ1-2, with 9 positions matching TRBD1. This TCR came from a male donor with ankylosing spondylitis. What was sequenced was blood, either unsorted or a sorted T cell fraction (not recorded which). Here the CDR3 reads CSVPDRGGNYGYTF. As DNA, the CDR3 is TGCAGCGTTCCAGACAGGGGGGGAAACTATGGCTACACCTTC.